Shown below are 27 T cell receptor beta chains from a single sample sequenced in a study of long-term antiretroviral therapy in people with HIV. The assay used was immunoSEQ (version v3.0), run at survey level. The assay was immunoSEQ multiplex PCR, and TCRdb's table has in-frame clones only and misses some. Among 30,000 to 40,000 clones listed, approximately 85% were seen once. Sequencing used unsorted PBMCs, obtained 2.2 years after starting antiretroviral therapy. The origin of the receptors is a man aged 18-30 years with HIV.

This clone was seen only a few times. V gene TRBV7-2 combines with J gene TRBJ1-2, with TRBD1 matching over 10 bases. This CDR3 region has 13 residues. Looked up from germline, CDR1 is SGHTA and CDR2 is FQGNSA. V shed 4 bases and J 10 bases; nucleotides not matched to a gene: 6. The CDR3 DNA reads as TGTGCCAGCAGCTACGGGACAGGGGATGACTACACCTTC. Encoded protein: CASSYGTGDDYTF.

The CDR3 here is CASSSPGSYNSPLHF. CDR3 coding DNA: TGTGCCAGCAGCTCCCCCGGTTCCTATAATTCACCCCTCCACTTT. The chain combines TRBV7-9 with TRBJ1-6; no firm D call. Between the trimmed V and J ends, which lost 4 bases and 1 base, there was a span of 8 bases. The CDR3 is made up of 15 amino acids. CDR1 is SEHNR, CDR2 FQNEAQ, per germline (reference sequence).

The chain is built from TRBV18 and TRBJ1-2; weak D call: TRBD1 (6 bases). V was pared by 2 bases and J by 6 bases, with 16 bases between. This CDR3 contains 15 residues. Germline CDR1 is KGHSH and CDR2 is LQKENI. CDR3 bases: TGTGCCAGCTCACCAGTCCTCCGGGGGGCGGATGGCTACACCTTC. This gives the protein CASSPVLRGADGYTF.

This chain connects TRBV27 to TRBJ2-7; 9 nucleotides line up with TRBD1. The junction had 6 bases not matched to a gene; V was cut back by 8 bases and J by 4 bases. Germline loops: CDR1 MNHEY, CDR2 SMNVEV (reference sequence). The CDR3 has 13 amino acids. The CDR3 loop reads CASGQGRSYEQYF. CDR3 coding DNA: TGTGCCAGCGGACAGGGGAGAAGTTACGAGCAGTACTTC.

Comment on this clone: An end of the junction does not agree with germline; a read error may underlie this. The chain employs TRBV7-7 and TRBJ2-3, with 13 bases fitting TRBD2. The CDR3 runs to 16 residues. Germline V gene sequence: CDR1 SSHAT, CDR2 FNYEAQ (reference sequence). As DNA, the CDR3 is TGTGCTAGCAGCCAGACTAGCGGGGGGCCCACAGATACGCAGTATTTT. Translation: CASSQTSGGPTDTQYF.

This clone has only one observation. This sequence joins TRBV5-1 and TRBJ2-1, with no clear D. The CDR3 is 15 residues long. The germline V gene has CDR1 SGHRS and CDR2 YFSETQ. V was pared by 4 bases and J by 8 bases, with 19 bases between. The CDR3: CASSTSPDRIHEQFF. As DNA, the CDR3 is TGCGCCAGCAGCACGAGCCCTGACCGAATCCATGAGCAGTTCTTC.

The chain's CDR3 is CATRPGGSRTDTQYF. In nucleotides, the CDR3 is TGTGCCACCCGGCCAGGGGGCTCTCGCACAGATACGCAGTATTTT. The chain carries TRBV10-3 and TRBJ2-3, with TRBD1 identical over 8 bases. The CDR3 has 15 amino acids. V shed 10 bases, J shed 1 base, and the junction held 10 bases outside the gene matches. Germline V CDR1 and CDR2: ENHRY, SYGVKD.

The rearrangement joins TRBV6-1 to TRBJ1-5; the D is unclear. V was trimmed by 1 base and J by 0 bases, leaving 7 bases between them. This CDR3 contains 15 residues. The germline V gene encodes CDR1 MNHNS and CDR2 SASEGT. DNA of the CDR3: TGTGCCAGCAGTGAAGACAAGTATAGCAATCAGCCCCAGCATTTT. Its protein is CASSEDKYSNQPQHF.

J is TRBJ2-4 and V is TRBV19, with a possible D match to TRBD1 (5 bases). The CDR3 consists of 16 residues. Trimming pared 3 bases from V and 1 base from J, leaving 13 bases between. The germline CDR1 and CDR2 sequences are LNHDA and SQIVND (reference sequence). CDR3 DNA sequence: TGTGCCAGTAGTATGGGTCAGGGCATGGCCAAAAACATTCAGTACTTC. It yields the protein CASSMGQGMAKNIQYF.

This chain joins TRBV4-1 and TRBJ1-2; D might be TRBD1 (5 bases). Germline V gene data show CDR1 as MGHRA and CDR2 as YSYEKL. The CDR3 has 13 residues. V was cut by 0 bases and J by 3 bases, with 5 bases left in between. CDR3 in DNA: TGCGCCAGCAGCCAAGACAGGGACTATGGCTACACCTTC. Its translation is CASSQDRDYGYTF.

CDR3 DNA: TGTGCCAGCAGCCCCAGCGGGGGGAGGACCCAGTACTTC. The encoded protein is CASSPSGGRTQYF. The chain couples TRBV11-2 to TRBJ2-5, with 9 bases matching TRBD2. V trimming: 5 bases; J trimming: 7 bases; junction bases outside the gene matches: 5. The CDR3 extends over 13 amino acids. Germline CDR1 SGHAT, CDR2 FQNNGV.

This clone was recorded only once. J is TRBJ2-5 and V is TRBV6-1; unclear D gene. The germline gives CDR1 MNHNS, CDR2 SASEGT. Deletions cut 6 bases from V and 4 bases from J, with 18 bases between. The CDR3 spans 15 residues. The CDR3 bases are TGTGCCAGCAGCGAATCGGCAGGAATAGGAGAGACCCAGTACTTC. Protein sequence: CASSESAGIGETQYF.

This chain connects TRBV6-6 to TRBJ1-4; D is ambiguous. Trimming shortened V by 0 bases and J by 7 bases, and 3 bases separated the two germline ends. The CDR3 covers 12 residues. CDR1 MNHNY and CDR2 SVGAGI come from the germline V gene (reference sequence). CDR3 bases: TGTGCCAGCAGTTACTCATTTGAAAAACTGTTTTTT. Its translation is CASSYSFEKLFF.

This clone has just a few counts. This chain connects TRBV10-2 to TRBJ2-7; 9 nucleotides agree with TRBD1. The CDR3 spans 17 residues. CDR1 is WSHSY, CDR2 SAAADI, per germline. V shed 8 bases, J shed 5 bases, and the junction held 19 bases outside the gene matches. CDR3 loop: CASSYILPGQGTDEQYF. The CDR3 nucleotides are TGCGCCAGCTCATACATCCTACCGGGACAGGGAACGGACGAGCAGTACTTC.

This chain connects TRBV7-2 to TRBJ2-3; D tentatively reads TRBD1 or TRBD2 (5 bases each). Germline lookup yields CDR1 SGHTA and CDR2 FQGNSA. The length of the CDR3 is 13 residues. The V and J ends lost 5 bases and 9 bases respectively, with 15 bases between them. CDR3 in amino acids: CASSPGAGATQYF. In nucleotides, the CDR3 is TGTGCCAGCAGCCCCGGGGCTGGGGCCACGCAGTATTTT.

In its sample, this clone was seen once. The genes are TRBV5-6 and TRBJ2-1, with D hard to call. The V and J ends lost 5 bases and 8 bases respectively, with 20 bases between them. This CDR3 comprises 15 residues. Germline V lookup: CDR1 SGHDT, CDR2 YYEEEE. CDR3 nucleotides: TGTGCCAGCAGGTCTTGGGGTAGCTTCGAACATGAGCAGTTCTTC. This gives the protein CASRSWGSFEHEQFF.

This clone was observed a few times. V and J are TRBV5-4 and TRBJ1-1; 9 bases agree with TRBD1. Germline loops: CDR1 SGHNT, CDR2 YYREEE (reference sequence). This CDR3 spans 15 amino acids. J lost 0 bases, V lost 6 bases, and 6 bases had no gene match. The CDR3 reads CASNRGQGMNTEAFF. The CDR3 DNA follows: TGTGCCAGCAACAGGGGGCAGGGGATGAACACTGAAGCTTTCTTT.

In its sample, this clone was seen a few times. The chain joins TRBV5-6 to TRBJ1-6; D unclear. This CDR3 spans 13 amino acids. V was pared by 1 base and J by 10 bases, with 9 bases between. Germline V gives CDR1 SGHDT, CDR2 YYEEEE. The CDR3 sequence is CASSLRPVSPLHF. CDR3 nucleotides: TGTGCCAGCAGCTTGCGGCCAGTATCACCCCTCCACTTT.

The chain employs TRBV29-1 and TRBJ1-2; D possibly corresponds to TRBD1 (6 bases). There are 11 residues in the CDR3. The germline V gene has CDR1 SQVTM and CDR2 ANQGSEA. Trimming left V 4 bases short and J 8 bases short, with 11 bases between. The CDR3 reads CSVGEQGGYTF. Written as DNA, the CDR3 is TGCAGCGTTGGAGAACAGGGAGGCTACACCTTC.

The CDR3 spells CASSDEIGAQETQYF. CDR3 DNA sequence: TGCGCCAGCAGCGATGAGATCGGGGCCCAAGAGACCCAGTACTTC. V usage is TRBV4-1 and J usage is TRBJ2-5; TRBD1 or TRBD2 may be the D gene (5 bases each). Between the trimmed V and J ends, which lost 5 bases and 1 base, there was a span of 14 bases. Germline assignment: CDR1 MGHRA and CDR2 YSYEKL. The CDR3 sequence is 15 residues long.

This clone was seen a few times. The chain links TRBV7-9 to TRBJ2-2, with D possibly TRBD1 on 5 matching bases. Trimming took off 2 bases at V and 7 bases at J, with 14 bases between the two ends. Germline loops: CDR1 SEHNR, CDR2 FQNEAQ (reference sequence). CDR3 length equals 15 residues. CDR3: CASSLLGQGYGELFF. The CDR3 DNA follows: TGTGCCAGCAGCTTATTAGGCCAGGGCTACGGGGAGCTGTTTTTT.

CDR3 in amino acids: CASSKTGGANSYEQYF. The CDR3 coding sequence is TGTGCCAGCAGCAAAACAGGGGGCGCGAATTCCTACGAGCAGTACTTC. This rearrangement joins TRBV7-3 to TRBJ2-7; 9 positions match TRBD1. Germline CDR1 and CDR2: SGHTA and FQGTGA. The J segment lost 1 base and the V segment lost 5 bases, leaving 9 bases of the junction unmatched. The length of the CDR3 is 16 residues. The variable domain in full, completed from reference TRBV7-3 and TRBJ2-7, reads GAGVSQTPSNKVTEKGKYVELRCDPISGHTALYWYRQSLGQGPEFLIYFQGTGAADDSGLPNDRFFAVRPEGSVSTLKIQRTERGDSAVYLCASSKTGGANSYEQYFGPGTRLTVT.

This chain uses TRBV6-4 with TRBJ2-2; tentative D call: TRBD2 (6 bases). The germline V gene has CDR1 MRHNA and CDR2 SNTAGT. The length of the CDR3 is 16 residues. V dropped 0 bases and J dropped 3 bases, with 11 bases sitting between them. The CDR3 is CASSDSGGIDTGELFF. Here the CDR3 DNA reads TGTGCCAGCAGTGACTCCGGGGGTATCGACACCGGGGAGCTGTTTTTT.

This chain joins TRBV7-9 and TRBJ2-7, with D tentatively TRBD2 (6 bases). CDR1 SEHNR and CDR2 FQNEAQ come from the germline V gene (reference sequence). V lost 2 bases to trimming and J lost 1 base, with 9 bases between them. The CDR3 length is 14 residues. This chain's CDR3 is CASSLLGGSYEQYF. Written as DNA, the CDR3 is TGTGCCAGCAGCTTATTGGGGGGATCCTACGAGCAGTACTTC.

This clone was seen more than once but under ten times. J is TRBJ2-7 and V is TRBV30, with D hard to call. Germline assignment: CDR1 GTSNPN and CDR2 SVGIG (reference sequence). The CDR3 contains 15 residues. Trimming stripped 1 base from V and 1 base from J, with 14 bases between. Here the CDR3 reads CAWSGVHVGSYEQYF. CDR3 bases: TGTGCCTGGAGTGGTGTTCATGTGGGGTCCTACGAGCAGTACTTC.

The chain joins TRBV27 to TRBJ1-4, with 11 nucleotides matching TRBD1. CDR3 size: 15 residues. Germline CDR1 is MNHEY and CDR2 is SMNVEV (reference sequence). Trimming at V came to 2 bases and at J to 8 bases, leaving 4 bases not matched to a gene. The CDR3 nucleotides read TGTGCCAGCAGTTTAGGGACAGGGGGGTACGAAAAACTGTTTTTT. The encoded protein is CASSLGTGGYEKLFF.

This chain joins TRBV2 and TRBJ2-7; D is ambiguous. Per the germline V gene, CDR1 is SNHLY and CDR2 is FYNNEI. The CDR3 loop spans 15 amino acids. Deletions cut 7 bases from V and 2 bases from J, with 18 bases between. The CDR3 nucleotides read TGTGCCAGCATTTTCGCCACGGGCCCTACCTACGAGCAGTACTTC. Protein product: CASIFATGPTYEQYF.